This is a list of T cell receptor beta chains from one sample in a study of PD-1 blockade in classical Hodgkin lymphoma. Clones were read by immunoSEQ multiplex PCR, and TCRdb kept only the in-frame ones, dropping some. The sample includes tens of thousands of clones, 90% of them seen just once. The sample here was peripheral blood mononuclear cells (PBMCs), taken before the fourth cycle of nivolumab. The receptors here all came from a human donor with classical Hodgkin lymphoma. The CDR3 runs from the conserved cysteine through the conserved F or W. Clone size is given for some rows only: seen once, a few or many times, or a class if the clone is expanded.

J,size,V,CDR3
TRBJ2-7,-,TRBV15,CATSRDPGTTYEQYF
TRBJ2-1,-,TRBV10-3,CAISESGHNEQFF
TRBJ2-2,few,TRBV5-3,CARSFGLLNTGELFF
TRBJ2-1,-,TRBV28,CASSPRDYSYNEQFF
TRBJ2-1,once,TRBV6-4,CASSDESGGSYNEQFF
TRBJ2-7,medium-sized,TRBV6-1,CASSVTGGSSYEQYF
TRBJ2-3,-,TRBV7-9,CASSFGIAGGGDTQYF
TRBJ1-2,-,TRBV13,CASSLTPPYGYTF
TRBJ2-3,-,TRBV2,CATLGLAYTQYF
TRBJ1-1,-,TRBV7-9,CASSPGGQQNTEAFF